Presented here are 21 T cell receptor beta chains from one specimen sequenced in a study of T-cell memory formation after mild COVID-19. TCRdb fed the 5' RACE reads into MiXCR, producing one record per CDR3 protein. The sample shows 280,000 or so distinct CDR3 sequences, more than 15% of them seen only once. The specimen sequenced was PBMCs or a T cell subset sorted from them (not recorded which). These receptors originate from a young man who had mild COVID-19 (a few samples of this study predate the infection). Cell type and time point are not known.

With respect to this clonotype: A much larger clonotype is one base distant, so this may be a read error. The chain carries TRBV12-3 or TRBV12-4 and TRBJ1-6; no clear D. The CDR3 has 14 residues. Trimming left V 6 bases short and J 0 bases short, with 6 bases between. Written as DNA, the CDR3 is TGTGCCAGCAGAGATAGCTCCTATAATTCACCCCTCCACTTT. This encodes CASRDSSYNSPLHF.

This clonotype was observed a handful of times. V gene TRBV6-5 combines with J gene TRBJ2-3; tentative D call: TRBD2 (7 bases). Germline V lookup: CDR1 MNHEY, CDR2 SVGAGI. The CDR3 extends over 15 amino acids. Trimming pared 1 base from V and 7 bases from J, leaving 15 bases between. In nucleotides, the CDR3 is TGTGCCAGCAGTTACTGGGGGGGCCTAAGGAATACGCAGTATTTT. This gives the protein CASSYWGGLRNTQYF.

The CDR3 DNA sequence: TGCGCCAGCAGCCATTTTAGCCCTAGCGATACGCAGTATTTT. Translating gives CASSHFSPSDTQYF. The V and J genes are TRBV4-1 and TRBJ2-3; weak D call: TRBD2 (5 bases). This CDR3 is built from 14 residues. The ends were cut back, 3 bases at V and 6 bases at J, with 13 bases in the middle. Germline values: CDR1 MGHRA, CDR2 YSYEKL.

This clonotype was seen a handful of times. The chain employs TRBV19 and TRBJ2-1, with D uncertain. There are 17 residues in the CDR3. V was cut by 3 bases and J by 2 bases, with 17 bases left in between. The germline V gene has CDR1 LNHDA and CDR2 SQIVND (reference sequence). This CDR3 reads CASSIGGYFAAYNEQFF. CDR3 nucleotide sequence: TGTGCCAGTAGTATTGGCGGCTATTTCGCTGCCTACAATGAGCAGTTCTTC.

This clonotype was found a few times. V usage is TRBV6-2 or TRBV6-3 and J usage is TRBJ2-2; 11 bases agree with TRBD2. Trimming at V came to 1 base and at J to 4 bases, leaving 5 bases not matched to a gene. This CDR3 region has 17 residues. Germline V gene lookup returns CDR1 MNHEY and CDR2 SVGEGT. The CDR3 coding sequence is TGTGCCAGCAGTTACTTCCGACTAGCGGGATTCACCGGGGAGCTGTTTTTT. This sequence encodes CASSYFRLAGFTGELFF.

The chain uses TRBV3-1 and TRBJ1-1; 7 bases are a match to TRBD1. This CDR3 has 13 residues. Trimming removed 4 bases from V and 5 bases from J; junction bases left unmatched: 4. CDR1 is LGHDT and CDR2 is YNNKEL in the germline V gene (reference sequence). The CDR3 nucleotides are TGTGCCAGCAGCCGGATGACAGGGACTGAAGCTTTCTTT. Its protein is CASSRMTGTEAFF.

This clonotype appeared a few times. The chain couples TRBV9 to TRBJ2-1, with 8 bases lining up with TRBD2. The length of the CDR3 is 16 residues. Germline V gives CDR1 SGDLS, CDR2 YYNGEE. The ends lost 0 bases at V and 0 bases at J; junction bases unmatched: 2. CDR3 protein: CASSVVAGSSYNEQFF. The CDR3 bases are TGTGCCAGCAGCGTAGTAGCGGGGAGCTCCTACAATGAGCAGTTCTTC.

The chain links TRBV6-5 to TRBJ2-3; D remains unclear. This CDR3 comprises 17 residues. With 0 bases removed from V and 1 base from J, the gap between germline ends came to 14 bases. CDR1 and CDR2 (germline): MNHEY, SVGAGI. CDR3 amino acids: CASSYSKPFTGTDTQYF. The CDR3 DNA reads TGTGCCAGCAGTTACTCGAAACCCTTCACCGGCACAGATACGCAGTATTTT.

This clonotype has only a few counts. The CDR3, as DNA: TGTGCCAGCGGGGGGGGAGATACGCAGTATTTT. Amino acids: CASGGGDTQYF. V and J are TRBV7-3 and TRBJ2-3; 7 positions agree with TRBD2. Per the germline V gene, CDR1 is SGHTA and CDR2 is FQGTGA. V lost 8 bases to trimming and J lost 5 bases; unmatched junction nucleotides: 1. The CDR3 loop spans 11 amino acids. Full variable domain (rest looked up from reference TRBV7-3 and TRBJ2-3): GAGVSQTPSNKVTEKGKYVELRCDPISGHTALYWYRQSLGQGPEFLIYFQGTGAADDSGLPNDRFFAVRPEGSVSTLKIQRTERGDSAVYLCASGGGDTQYFGPGTRLTVL.

The CDR3 spells CASSQDNRNNSPLHF. The CDR3 nucleotides are TGCGCCAGCAGCCAAGATAACAGAAATAATTCACCCCTCCACTTT. The chain couples TRBV4-3 to TRBJ1-6; D gene ambiguous. Germline loops: CDR1 LGHNA, CDR2 YSLEER. V lost 0 bases and J 5 bases, leaving 8 bases between the germline ends. This CDR3 spans 15 amino acids.

This clonotype was counted at least ten times. The CDR3 DNA sequence: TGCGCCAGCAGCCCGGGACAAGAGACCCAGTACTTC. Encoded protein: CASSPGQETQYF. The genes are TRBV5-1 and TRBJ2-5, with D possibly being TRBD2 (5 bases). In germline, CDR1 is SGHRS, CDR2 YFSETQ. The CDR3 spans 12 residues. The V and J ends lost 4 bases and 2 bases respectively, with 6 bases between them.

This clonotype was detected only a few times. The chain joins TRBV4-1 to TRBJ2-3; D is ambiguous. This CDR3 contains 15 residues. V lost 0 bases and J lost 0, with 7 bases in between. Germline V gene data show CDR1 as MGHRA and CDR2 as YSYEKL. CDR3 sequence: CASSQEAYSTDTQYF. CDR3 bases: TGCGCCAGCAGCCAAGAGGCCTACAGCACAGATACGCAGTATTTT.

This clonotype was detected only a few times. The chain links TRBV6-1 to TRBJ1-3; D is unresolved. The V end lost 1 base, the J end lost 2 bases, and 12 bases lay between the germline ends. The CDR3 loop spans 16 amino acids. Germline assignment: CDR1 MNHNS and CDR2 SASEGT. CDR3 in DNA: TGTGCCAGCAGTGAAGGGGCAACTAGTGCTGGAAACACCATATATTTT. Translating it yields CASSEGATSAGNTIYF.

The chain employs TRBV12-3 or TRBV12-4 and TRBJ2-2; 8 bases map to TRBD1. This CDR3 spans 16 amino acids. The trim removed 4 bases at V and 3 bases at J, leaving 7 bases unmatched. CDR3 amino acids: CASSWRQGLYTGELFF. CDR3 DNA: TGTGCCAGCAGTTGGAGACAGGGGTTATACACCGGGGAGCTGTTTTTT.

This clonotype appeared a few times. The chain couples TRBV7-9 to TRBJ2-5; 10 nucleotides match TRBD1. This CDR3 region has 15 residues. Germline V gene sequence: CDR1 SEHNR, CDR2 FQNEAQ (reference sequence). Trimming took 8 bases from V and 5 from J; bases not matched to a gene: 11. The CDR3 coding sequence is TGTGCCAGCTTCAAGCACGGGACAGGGGATGAGACCCAGTACTTC. Protein product: CASFKHGTGDETQYF.

J is TRBJ2-7 and V is TRBV28, with 7 bases that match TRBD1. V gave up 9 bases and J gave up 7 bases; unmatched junction bases: 12. This CDR3 comprises 13 residues. The germline CDR1 and CDR2 sequences are MDHEN and SYDVKM. The CDR3 region has the DNA TGTGCCAGTCGGTCCGGGACAGAACAAGAGCAGTACGTC. It yields the protein CASRSGTEQEQYV.

This clonotype has ten or more counts. The gene calls are TRBV4-2 and TRBJ2-7; 7 bases match TRBD1. Germline V CDR1 and CDR2: LGHNA, YNFKEQ. V was pared by 0 bases and J by 0 bases, with 8 bases of the junction left unmatched. This CDR3 spans 17 amino acids. The DNA of the CDR3 is TGTGCCAGCAGCCAAGATCCAGGGGGACGTAGCTCCTACGAGCAGTACTTC. Its protein product is CASSQDPGGRSSYEQYF.

This sequence joins TRBV29-1 and TRBJ1-1; D remains unclear. The germline gives CDR1 SQVTM, CDR2 ANQGSEA. Deletions cut 8 bases from V and 4 bases from J, with 11 bases between. The CDR3 is 11 amino acids. The CDR3 DNA reads TGCAGCACCTCCACGGTCACTGAAGCTTTCTTT. Amino acids: CSTSTVTEAFF.

The chain links TRBV29-1 to TRBJ1-2, with a possible D match to TRBD1 (6 bases). V dropped 4 bases and J dropped 9 bases, with 15 bases sitting between them. Per germline, CDR1 SQVTM and CDR2 ANQGSEA. This CDR3 spans 12 amino acids. In DNA form, the CDR3 reads TGCAGCGTTGTCGACAGGTTGATCCGCTACACCTTC. Its protein product is CSVVDRLIRYTF. The complete variable domain, with remaining parts taken from reference TRBV29-1 and TRBJ1-2, reads SAVISQKPSRDICQRGTSLTIQCQVDSQVTMMFWYRQQPGQSLTLIATANQGSEATYESGFVIDKFPISRPNLTFSTLTVSNMSPEDSSIYLCSVVDRLIRYTFGSGTRLTVV.

This clonotype was detected a few times. The chain links TRBV12-3 or TRBV12-4 to TRBJ1-3; D not resolved. The CDR3 runs 14 residues. V was pared by 3 bases and J by 0 bases, with 6 bases between. CDR3 region: CASSLQTSGNTIYF. The CDR3 DNA is TGTGCCAGCAGTTTGCAGACCTCTGGAAACACCATATATTTT.

This clonotype was seen only a few times. The J gene is TRBJ2-1, the V gene TRBV20-1; D may be TRBD2 (6 bases). The ends were cut back, 3 bases at V and 5 bases at J, with 11 bases in the middle. CDR1 DFQATT and CDR2 SNEGSKA come from the germline V gene (reference sequence). CDR3 length equals 13 residues. The CDR3 DNA follows: TGCAGTGCTAGTGGGGACTTGAACAATGAGCAGTTCTTC. Translating gives CSASGDLNNEQFF.